A selection of T cell receptor beta chains follows, all from one sample in a study of blood T cells in healthy people across ages. One entry per CDR3 protein results from TCRdb running MiXCR on the 5' RACE reads. The profile shows over 300,000 distinct CDR3 sequences, about half of them singletons. Input material: blood. The receptor set was obtained from a man aged 55 to 70 in good health. CDR3s include the opening cysteine and the closing phenylalanine or tryptophan. A D gene is named only where the DNA matches it firmly. Size tells how often a clone was seen (once, few, many) or the class of an expanded clone, and some rows leave it out.

clone size,J gene,CDR3 length,D gene,V gene,CDR3 DNA,CDR3 protein
few,TRBJ1-2,14,TRBD1,TRBV6-2/TRBV6-3,TGTGCCAGCAGTTACCTGGGACAGGGATATGGCTACACCTTC,CASSYLGQGYGYTF
-,TRBJ2-1,15,TRBD2,TRBV28,TGTGCCAGCAAAAAGGGGGGGACTAGCGGGAGAGAGCAGTTCTTC,CASKKGGTSGREQFF
many,TRBJ1-2,13,TRBD1,TRBV28,TGTGCCAGCAGGCTCGGACAGGCTAGGGGCTACACCTTC,CASRLGQARGYTF
few,TRBJ2-5,13,TRBD1,TRBV20-1,TGCAGTGCTCCCATGGGACAGCAAGAGACCCAGTACTTC,CSAPMGQQETQYF
-,TRBJ2-1,13,TRBD1,TRBV4-3,TGCGCCAGCAGCCCCCGACAGGGGCTTGAGCAGTTCTTC,CASSPRQGLEQFF
-,TRBJ2-7,12,-,TRBV7-2,TGTGCCAGCAGCCGGGGTCGCTACGAGCAGTACTTC,CASSRGRYEQYF
-,TRBJ2-2,16,-,TRBV7-8,TGTGCCAGCAGCTTAGCCGGGACGGCGAACACCGGGGAGCTGTTTTTT,CASSLAGTANTGELFF
-,TRBJ2-1,15,-,TRBV7-8,TGTGCCAGCAGCCCTCAGGGGAGCCCCTACAATGAGCAGTTCTTC,CASSPQGSPYNEQFF
-,TRBJ2-7,16,TRBD2,TRBV4-1,TGCGCCAGCAGCCAAGACCCAACTAGCGGCCCCTACGAGCAGTACTTC,CASSQDPTSGPYEQYF
-,TRBJ2-4,13,-,TRBV29-1,TGCAGCGTTGTTGCAGGGATAGTAAACATTCAGTACTTC,CSVVAGIVNIQYF
many,TRBJ2-7,13,TRBD1,TRBV2,TGTGCCAGCATGGACAGGGCAATCTACGAGCAGTACTTC,CASMDRAIYEQYF
-,TRBJ2-1,14,TRBD2,TRBV6-2/TRBV6-3,TGTGCCAGCAGTGACTCGATGATAGCGGGAGAGCAGTTCTTC,CASSDSMIAGEQFF
-,TRBJ2-1,14,-,TRBV20-1,TGCAGTGCTACCCCGCGGAAGGGCTACAATGAGCAGTTCTTC,CSATPRKGYNEQFF
-,TRBJ2-5,13,TRBD2,TRBV20-1,TGCAGTGCGGCCCTTCCCGGGAGCGGGGAGCAGTACTTC,CSAALPGSGEQYF
-,TRBJ2-3,15,TRBD2,TRBV29-1,TGCAGCGTTTCTGGACTAGCGGGCCTCACAGATACGCAGTATTTT,CSVSGLAGLTDTQYF